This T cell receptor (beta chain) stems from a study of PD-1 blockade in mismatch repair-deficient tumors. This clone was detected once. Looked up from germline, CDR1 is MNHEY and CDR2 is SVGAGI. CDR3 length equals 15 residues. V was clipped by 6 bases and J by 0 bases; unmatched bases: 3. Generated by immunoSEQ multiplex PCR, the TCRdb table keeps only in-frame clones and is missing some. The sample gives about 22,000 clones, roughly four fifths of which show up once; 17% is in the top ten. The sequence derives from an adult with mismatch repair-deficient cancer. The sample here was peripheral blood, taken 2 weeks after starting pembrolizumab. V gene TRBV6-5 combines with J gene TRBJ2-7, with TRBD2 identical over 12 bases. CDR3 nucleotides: TGTGCCAGCAGCCAGACTAGCGGGAGCTCCTACGAGCAGTACTTC. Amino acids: CASSQTSGSSYEQYF.